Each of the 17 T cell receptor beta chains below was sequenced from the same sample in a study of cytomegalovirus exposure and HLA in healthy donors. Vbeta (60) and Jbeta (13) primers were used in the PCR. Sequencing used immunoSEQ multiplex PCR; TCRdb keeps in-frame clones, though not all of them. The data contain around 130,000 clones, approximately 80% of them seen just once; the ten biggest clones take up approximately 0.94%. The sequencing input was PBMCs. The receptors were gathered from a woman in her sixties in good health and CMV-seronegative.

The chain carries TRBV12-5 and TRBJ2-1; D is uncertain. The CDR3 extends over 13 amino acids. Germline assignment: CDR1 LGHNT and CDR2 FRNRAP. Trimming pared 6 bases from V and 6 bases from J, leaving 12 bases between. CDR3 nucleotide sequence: TGTGCTAGTGGCCCCTCGTTAGTCAATGAGCAGTTCTTC. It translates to CASGPSLVNEQFF.

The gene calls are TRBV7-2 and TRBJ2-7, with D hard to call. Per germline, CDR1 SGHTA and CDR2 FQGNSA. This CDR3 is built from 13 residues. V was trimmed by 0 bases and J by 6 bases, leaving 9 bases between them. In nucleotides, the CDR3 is TGTGCCAGCAGCTTAGCGTGGAGTAGCGAGCAGTACTTC. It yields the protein CASSLAWSSEQYF. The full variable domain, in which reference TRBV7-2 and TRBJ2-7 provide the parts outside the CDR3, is GAGVSQSPSNKVTEKGKDVELRCDPISGHTALYWYRQSLGQGLEFLIYFQGNSAPDKSGLPSDRFSAERTGGSVSTLTIQRTQQEDSAVYLCASSLAWSSEQYFGPGTRLTVT.

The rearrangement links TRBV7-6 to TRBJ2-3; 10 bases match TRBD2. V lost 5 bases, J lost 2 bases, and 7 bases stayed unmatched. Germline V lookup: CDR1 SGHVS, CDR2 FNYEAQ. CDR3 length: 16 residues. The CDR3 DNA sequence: TGTGCCAGCAGCCAACTAGCGGGGAGAAACACAGATACGCAGTATTTT. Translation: CASSQLAGRNTDTQYF.

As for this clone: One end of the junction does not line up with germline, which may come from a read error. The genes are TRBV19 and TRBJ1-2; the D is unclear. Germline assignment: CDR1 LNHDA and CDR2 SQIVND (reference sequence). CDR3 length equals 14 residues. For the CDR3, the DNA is TGTGCCAGTAGTCCGCCCGGCAGGAACTGTGGCTACACCTTC. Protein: CASSPPGRNCGYTF.

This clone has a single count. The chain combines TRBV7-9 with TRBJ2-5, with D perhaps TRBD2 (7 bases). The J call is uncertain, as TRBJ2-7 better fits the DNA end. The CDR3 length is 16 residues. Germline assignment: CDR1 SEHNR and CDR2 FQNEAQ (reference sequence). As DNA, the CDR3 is TGTGCCAGCACCCAACGGGAACGGGGGGCCGGGGACGAGCAGTACTTC. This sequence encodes CASTQRERGAGDEQYF.

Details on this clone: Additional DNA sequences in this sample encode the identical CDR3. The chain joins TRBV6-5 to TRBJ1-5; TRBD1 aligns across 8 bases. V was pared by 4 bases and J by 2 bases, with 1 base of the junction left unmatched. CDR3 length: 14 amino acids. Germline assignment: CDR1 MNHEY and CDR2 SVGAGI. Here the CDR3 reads CASSSGGRNQPQHF. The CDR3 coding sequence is TGTGCCAGCAGTTCAGGGGGCCGCAATCAGCCCCAGCATTTT.

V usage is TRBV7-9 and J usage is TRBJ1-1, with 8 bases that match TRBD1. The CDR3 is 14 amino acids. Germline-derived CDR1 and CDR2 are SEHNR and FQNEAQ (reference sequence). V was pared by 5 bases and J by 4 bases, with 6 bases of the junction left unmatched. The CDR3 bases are TGTGCCAGCAGCCTGGACAGGGAAACCACTGAAGCTTTCTTT. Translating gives CASSLDRETTEAFF.

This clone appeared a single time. The CDR3 nucleotides are TGTGCCAGCAGCTCGGGGACAGGGGTTTTCTCCTATAATTCACCCCTCCACTTT. This sequence encodes CASSSGTGVFSYNSPLHF. The rearrangement joins TRBV5-6 to TRBJ1-6; 10 bases align to TRBD1. CDR1 and CDR2 from the germline V gene are SGHDT and YYEEEE. The CDR3 covers 18 residues. The V gene end was trimmed by 3 bases and the J gene end by 0 bases; junction bases not matched to a gene: 6.

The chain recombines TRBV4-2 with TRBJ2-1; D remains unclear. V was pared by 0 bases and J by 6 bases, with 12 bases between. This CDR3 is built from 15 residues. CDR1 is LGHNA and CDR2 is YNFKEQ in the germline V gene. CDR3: CASSQEGSSSNEQFF. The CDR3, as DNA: TGTGCCAGCAGCCAAGAGGGCAGCTCTTCCAATGAGCAGTTCTTC.

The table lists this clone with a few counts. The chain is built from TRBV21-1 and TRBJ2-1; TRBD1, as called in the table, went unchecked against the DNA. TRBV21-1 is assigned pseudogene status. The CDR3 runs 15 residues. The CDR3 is CASSKVGALINEQFF. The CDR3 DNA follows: TGTGCCAGCAGCAAAGTGGGGGCACTGATCAATGAGCAGTTCTTC.

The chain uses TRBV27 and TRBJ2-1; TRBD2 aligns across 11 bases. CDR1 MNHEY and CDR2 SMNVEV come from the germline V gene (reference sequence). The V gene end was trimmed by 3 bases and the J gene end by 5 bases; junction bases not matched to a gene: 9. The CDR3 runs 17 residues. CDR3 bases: TGTGCCAGCAGTTTCTCCTCCGGGACTAGCGGACACAATGAGCAGTTCTTC. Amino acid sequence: CASSFSSGTSGHNEQFF.

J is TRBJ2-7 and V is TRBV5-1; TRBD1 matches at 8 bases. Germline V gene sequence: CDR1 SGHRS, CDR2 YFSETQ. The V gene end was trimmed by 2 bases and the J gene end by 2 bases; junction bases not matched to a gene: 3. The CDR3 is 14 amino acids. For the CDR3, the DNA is TGCGCCAGCAGCTTCCAGGACAGGGCCTACGAGCAGTACTTC. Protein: CASSFQDRAYEQYF. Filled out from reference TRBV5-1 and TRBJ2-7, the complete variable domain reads KAGVTQTPRYLIKTRGQQVTLSCSPISGHRSVSWYQQTPGQGLQFLFEYFSETQRNKGNFPGRFSGRQFSNSRSEMNVSTLELGDSALYLCASSFQDRAYEQYFGPGTRLTVT.

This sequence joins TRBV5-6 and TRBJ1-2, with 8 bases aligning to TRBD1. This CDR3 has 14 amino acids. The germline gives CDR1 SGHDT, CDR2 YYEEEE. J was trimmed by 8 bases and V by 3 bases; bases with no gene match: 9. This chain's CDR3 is CASSYRDRLQGYTF. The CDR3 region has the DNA TGTGCCAGCAGCTACCGGGACAGGTTACAGGGCTACACCTTC.

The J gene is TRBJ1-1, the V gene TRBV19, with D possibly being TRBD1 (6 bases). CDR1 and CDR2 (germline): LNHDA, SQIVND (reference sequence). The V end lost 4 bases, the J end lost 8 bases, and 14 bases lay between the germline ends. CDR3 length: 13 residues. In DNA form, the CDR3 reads TGTGCCAGTAGTAGACGACAGGATGGAGAAGCTTTCTTT. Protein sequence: CASSRRQDGEAFF.

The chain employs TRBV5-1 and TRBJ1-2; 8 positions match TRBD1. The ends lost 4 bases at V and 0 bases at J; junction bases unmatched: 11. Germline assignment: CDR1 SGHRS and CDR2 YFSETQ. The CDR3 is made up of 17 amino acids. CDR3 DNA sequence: TGCGCCAGCAGCGCGGGCATCAACAGGGGGGCTAACTATGGCTACACCTTC. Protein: CASSAGINRGANYGYTF.

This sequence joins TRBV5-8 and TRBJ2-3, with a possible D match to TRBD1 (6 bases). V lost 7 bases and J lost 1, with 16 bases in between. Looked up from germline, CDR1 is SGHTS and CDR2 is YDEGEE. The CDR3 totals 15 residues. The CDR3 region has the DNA TGTGCCAGCCACAGGGAGCCGTTTGGCACAGATACGCAGTATTTT. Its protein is CASHREPFGTDTQYF.

The CDR3 DNA reads TGTGCCAGCGCACTAGCGGGAGGTTACAATGAGCAGTTCTTC. Translation: CASALAGGYNEQFF. The J gene is TRBJ2-1, the V gene TRBV14, with 12 bases identical to TRBD2. This CDR3 has 14 amino acids. V gave up 8 bases and J gave up 4 bases; unmatched junction bases: 3. The germline gives CDR1 SGHDN, CDR2 FVKESK.